This TCR beta chain was found in a study of OX40 agonist ivuxolimab in advanced cancers. Study-level background: Patients achieving partial responses numbered three: one hepatocellular carcinoma case and two cutaneous melanoma cases. General study points: Also showing low normalized T-cell clonal expansion were some of the nonresponders. Dosing at 0.1 to 3.0 mg/kg was accompanied by clonal expansion of CD4+ and CD8+ blood T cells by week 6.

The method was immunoSEQ multiplex PCR; TCRdb's version includes in-frame clones alone and lacks a portion of them. The sample records about 91,000 clones, around 84% being singletons. In its sample, this clone was seen a few times. Its antigen is currently unknown. Patients were excluded for autoimmune disease history or systemic immunosuppression. This CDR3 spans 16 amino acids. Germline assignment: CDR1 SGHTA and CDR2 FQGNSA. V lost 5 bases and J lost 5, with 21 bases in between. The chain is built from TRBV7-2 and TRBJ2-5; D possibly uses TRBD1 or TRBD2 (5 bases each). The source material was CD4+ or CD8+ T cells sorted from blood, sampled in a trial of the OX40 agonist ivuxolimab. This clonotype was sampled from an adult with an advanced solid tumor such as melanoma, head and neck, liver or kidney cancer. CDR3 bases: TGTGCCAGCAGCCCGAGCCCCGGGACCCCTGGGGAGACCCAGTACTTC. Its translation is CASSPSPGTPGETQYF. Looking up the rest from reference TRBV7-2 and TRBJ2-5 gives the full variable domain: GAGVSQSPSNKVTEKGKDVELRCDPISGHTALYWYRQSLGQGLEFLIYFQGNSAPDKSGLPSDRFSAERTGGSVSTLTIQRTQQEDSAVYLCASSPSPGTPGETQYFGPGTRLLVL.